These T cell receptor beta chains were read from a single sample in a study of blood T cell repertoires in COVID-19. Generated by immunoSEQ multiplex PCR, the TCRdb table keeps only in-frame clones and is missing some. This table holds 39,000 or so clones, approximately 80% found once. What was sequenced was peripheral blood. All receptors come from a man aged 55-75 years in a cohort sampled during active COVID-19. CDR3s leave out the opening cysteine and the closing phenylalanine or tryptophan. Fields, in order: V gene, CDR3 protein.

V: TRBV19
CDR3: ASLPAGREGEKLF

V: TRBV19
CDR3: ASKARVSSEQY

V: TRBV7-8
CDR3: ASSSAGAISTDTQY

V: TRBV10-3
CDR3: AISEYPGLAGEEQF

V: TRBV7-2
CDR3: ASSPPRGTALILH

V: TRBV5-4
CDR3: ASRPRGNTEAF

V: TRBV5-1
CDR3: ASSLAGTVYEQY

V: TRBV24-1
CDR3: ATSAVGDRGLNEQF

V: TRBV4-2
CDR3: ASSQVDWTVNTEAF

V: TRBV25-1
CDR3: ASTSSYEQY

V: TRBV12-5
CDR3: ASGLTSPGHSYTEAF

V: TRBV6-5
CDR3: ASRDYLGTDTQY

V: TRBV11-2
CDR3: ASTKLAGGTNTGELF

V: TRBV6-2/TRBV6-3
CDR3: ASSHPPGGASYEQY

V: TRBV7-9
CDR3: ASSLAGANYGYT

V: TRBV10-3
CDR3: AIRDVTSGYEQY

V: TRBV10-2
CDR3: ASSTKGQGSYNEQF

V: TRBV7-3
CDR3: ASSLSPPGLAGLDEQF

V: TRBV5-1
CDR3: ASSFDRVEEKLF

V: TRBV24-1
CDR3: ATSDSERGNNEQF

V: TRBV3-1/TRBV3-2
CDR3: ASSQGSAGTGSSPLH

V: TRBV10-3
CDR3: AITPLAGNTGELF

V: TRBV18
CDR3: ASSPQREDYNEQF

V: TRBV2
CDR3: ASSVREGGYGYT

V: TRBV11-2
CDR3: ASSTRGGGVEAF

V: TRBV29-1
CDR3: SVGDPGYT

V: TRBV11-3
CDR3: ASSFSGTSGGADNEQF

V: TRBV4-2
CDR3: ASSHPGAEGRRRSDTQY

V: TRBV7-2
CDR3: ASSITGGRGDTQY

V: TRBV5-6
CDR3: ASSMSGEQY

V: TRBV2
CDR3: ASKDGDIQY

V: TRBV19
CDR3: ASSAGVRETQY

V: TRBV11-2
CDR3: ASSPSDYTYEQY

V: TRBV5-1
CDR3: ASSLRQGTGEQF

V: TRBV9
CDR3: ASSVDGQGPAF

V: TRBV11-3
CDR3: ASSSSPWGANTGELF

V: TRBV5-1
CDR3: ASSSQTGDYGYT

V: TRBV5-5
CDR3: ASSLALSTYEQY

V: TRBV5-1
CDR3: ASSSGGAAYEQY

V: TRBV7-2
CDR3: ASRVGRPHTEAF

V: TRBV5-4
CDR3: ASSPPPSGGRKTQY

V: TRBV7-9
CDR3: ASSSGSVTEAF

V: TRBV7-2
CDR3: ASSFAGANTGELF

V: TRBV14
CDR3: ASSQGARNTEAF

V: TRBV5-1
CDR3: ASSLEASGGASSYNEQF

V: TRBV10-1
CDR3: ASSDGGSTDTQY

V: TRBV6-1
CDR3: ASSESPRGVGGNTIY

V: TRBV30
CDR3: AARRPPYGYT

V: TRBV7-3
CDR3: ASSPLSSGRSTDTQY

V: TRBV3-1/TRBV3-2
CDR3: ASSPGQRTGEAF

V: TRBV7-9
CDR3: ASSPRGGLTEAF

V: TRBV6-5
CDR3: ASKEGTAYNEQF

V: TRBV30
CDR3: AWAGLAGGPRTGELF